Below are 14 T cell receptor beta chains sequenced from a single sample in a study of T cells after somatic rescue of genetic block. Clones were read by immunoSEQ multiplex PCR, and TCRdb kept only the in-frame ones, dropping some. The top ten clones hold about 3% of a sample with 70,000 to 85,000 clones, just over 90% of them seen once. The material sequenced was peripheral blood mononuclear cells (PBMCs). These receptors came from a man aged 25 to 40.

The gene calls are TRBV7-6 and TRBJ1-5; D is undetermined. V was clipped by 2 bases and J by 10 bases, with 9 bases between them. The CDR3 length is 12 residues. The germline gives CDR1 SGHVS, CDR2 FNYEAQ. CDR3: CASSLLGRPQHF. The CDR3 DNA reads TGTGCCAGCAGCTTATTGGGTCGACCCCAGCATTTT.

The chain joins TRBV6-6 to TRBJ1-4; D is possibly TRBD1 (5 bases). V was clipped by 0 bases and J by 1 base, with 6 bases between them. There are 15 residues in the CDR3. Germline CDR1 MNHNY, CDR2 SVGAGI (reference sequence). The CDR3: CASSYSGGTNEKLFF. CDR3 nucleotide sequence: TGTGCCAGCAGTTACTCCGGGGGAACTAATGAAAAACTGTTTTTT.

The V and J genes are TRBV18 and TRBJ2-4; the D gene is possibly TRBD1 (6 bases). The CDR3 totals 14 residues. Germline assignment: CDR1 KGHSH and CDR2 LQKENI. V was trimmed by 6 bases and J by 5 bases, leaving 14 bases between them. The CDR3 DNA is TGTGCCAGCTCTAAGACACGACAGGAAAACATTCAGTACTTC. Protein: CASSKTRQENIQYF.

The gene calls are TRBV6-5 and TRBJ2-1; 7 nucleotides agree with TRBD1. This CDR3 comprises 15 residues. Germline V gene lookup returns CDR1 MNHEY and CDR2 SVGAGI. V was pared by 10 bases and J by 1 base, with 10 bases of the junction left unmatched. Here the CDR3 reads CATSSPGQSYNEQFF. The CDR3 region has the DNA TGTGCCACCTCTTCACCGGGACAGTCCTACAATGAGCAGTTCTTC.

V usage is TRBV10-3 and J usage is TRBJ2-3; D may match TRBD1 or TRBD2 (5 bases each). V was cut by 5 bases and J by 0 bases, with 9 bases left in between. The CDR3 is made up of 14 amino acids. Looked up from germline, CDR1 is ENHRY and CDR2 is SYGVKD. The CDR3, as DNA: TGTGCCATCAGTCGGGACCGGAGCACAGATACGCAGTATTTT. Residues: CAISRDRSTDTQYF.

This clone occurred once. The chain uses TRBV5-4 and TRBJ2-3, with D tentatively TRBD2 (7 bases). The CDR3 spans 13 residues. The germline V gene encodes CDR1 SGHNT and CDR2 YYREEE (reference sequence). The germline V and J ends were trimmed by 7 bases and 4 bases, with 13 bases remaining between them. The CDR3 DNA sequence: TGTGCCAGCGGGGGGGCGGGCGCAGATACGCAGTATTTT. Amino acid sequence: CASGGAGADTQYF.

The CDR3 loop is CASSPITSGRTGELFF. In DNA, the CDR3 is TGTGCCAGCTCACCTATAACTAGCGGGAGGACCGGGGAGCTGTTTTTT. V is TRBV18 and J is TRBJ2-2, with 12 bases aligning to TRBD2. Germline V gene lookup returns CDR1 KGHSH and CDR2 LQKENI. The CDR3 runs 16 residues. V was pared by 3 bases and J by 5 bases, with 4 bases of the junction left unmatched.

As DNA, the CDR3 is TGTGCCAGCAGCTTAGATGGGTGGATCGGGGAGCTGTTTTTT. Its translation: CASSLDGWIGELFF. The V gene is TRBV11-2, the J gene TRBJ2-2; D gene unclear. Trimming left V 0 bases short and J 7 bases short, with 9 bases between. This CDR3 contains 14 residues. CDR1 and CDR2 (germline): SGHAT, FQNNGV.

The V and J genes are TRBV27 and TRBJ2-5; 9 nucleotides align to TRBD1. With V trimmed by 5 bases and J by 5 bases, 6 bases remained unmatched. The length of the CDR3 is 14 residues. CDR1 is MNHEY, CDR2 SMNVEV, per germline (reference sequence). In DNA, the CDR3 is TGTGCCAGCAGTGAACAGGGGGCGCGGGAGACCCAGTACTTC. Translation gives CASSEQGARETQYF.

The chain uses TRBV19 and TRBJ1-1, with unresolved D. CDR1 is LNHDA, CDR2 SQIVND, per germline (reference sequence). V gave up 4 bases and J gave up 1 base, with 7 bases separating them. There are 13 residues in the CDR3. CDR3 region: CASSTPENTEAFF. CDR3 in DNA: TGTGCCAGTAGTACCCCGGAGAACACTGAAGCTTTCTTT.

The rearrangement uses TRBV4-1 and TRBJ2-1, with a weak D call TRBD2 (6 bases). The CDR3 sequence is 15 residues long. Trimming stripped 1 base from V and 0 bases from J, with 7 bases between. Germline CDR1 reads MGHRA; CDR2 reads YSYEKL. The CDR3, as DNA: TGCGCCAGCAGCCAAGGACTAGTCTCCTACAATGAGCAGTTCTTC. Protein product: CASSQGLVSYNEQFF.

The CDR3 sequence: CASSEFRSTDTQYF. CDR3 DNA: TGCGCCAGCAGTGAGTTTCGTAGCACAGATACGCAGTATTTT. The rearrangement joins TRBV10-1 to TRBJ2-3; no clear D gene. From germline, CDR1 is WNHNN and CDR2 SYGVQD (reference sequence). Deletions cut 1 base from V and 0 bases from J, with 5 bases between. This CDR3 spans 14 amino acids.

The rearrangement uses TRBV11-3 and TRBJ2-2, with D unresolved. Germline loops: CDR1 SGHNT, CDR2 YENEEA. V shed 1 base and J shed 6 bases, with 6 bases lying between them. The CDR3 sequence is 13 residues long. Here the CDR3 reads CASSLVISGELFF. The CDR3 DNA reads as TGTGCCAGCAGCTTAGTGATATCCGGGGAGCTGTTTTTT.

The V call is TRBV7-9, the J call TRBJ2-3; 7 bases fit TRBD1. Germline V gives CDR1 SEHNR, CDR2 FQNEAQ (reference sequence). The V gene end was trimmed by 5 bases and the J gene end by 3 bases; junction bases not matched to a gene: 11. CDR3 length: 16 residues. The CDR3 region is CASSPRTGKGTDTQYF. As DNA, the CDR3 is TGTGCCAGCAGCCCAAGGACAGGAAAAGGGACAGATACGCAGTATTTT.